This T cell receptor beta chain was sequenced in a study of blood T cell repertoires in COVID-19. Study at large: PBMCs, B-cell-depleted T cells, or T cells provided the cDNA or gDNA that made up the material.

V was shortened by 6 bases and J by 3 bases, with 9 bases between the two germline ends. The CDR3 contains 12 residues. Original analysis: Cell counts per sample came from amplifying reference gene primers. Generated by immunoSEQ multiplex PCR, the TCRdb table keeps only in-frame clones and is missing some. V, J and clone size are those of that table, while D and trimming were read from the DNA. This sample has under 75,000 clones; around 70% occur once, and the top ten carry around 20%. Sequencing input: peripheral blood. The chain links TRBV12-3 or TRBV12-4 to TRBJ2-7; D is perhaps TRBD1 (6 bases). The TCR originated in a man between 60 and 75 years old with acute or convalescent COVID-19. CDR3 bases: TGTGCCAGCAGACAGGGATACTACGAGCAGTACTTC. Protein product: CASRQGYYEQYF.